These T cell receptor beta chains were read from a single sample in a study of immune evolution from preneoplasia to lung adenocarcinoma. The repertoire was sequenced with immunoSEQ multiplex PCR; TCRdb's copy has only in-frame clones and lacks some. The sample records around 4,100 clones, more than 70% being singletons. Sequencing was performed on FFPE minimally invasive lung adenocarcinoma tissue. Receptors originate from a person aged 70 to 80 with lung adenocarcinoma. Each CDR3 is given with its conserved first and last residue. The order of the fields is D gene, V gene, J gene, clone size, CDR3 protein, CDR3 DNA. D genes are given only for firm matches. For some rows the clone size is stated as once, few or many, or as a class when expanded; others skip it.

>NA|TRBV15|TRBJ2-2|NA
CATSRTRESGELFF
TGTGCCACCAGTCGGACGAGGGAATCCGGGGAGCTGTTTTTT
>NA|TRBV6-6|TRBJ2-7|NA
CASSLTADYEQYF
TGTGCCAGCAGTTTGACGGCTGACTACGAGCAGTACTTC
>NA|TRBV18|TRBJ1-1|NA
CASSQIDRTEAFF
TGTGCCAGCTCACAAATCGACAGGACTGAAGCTTTCTTT
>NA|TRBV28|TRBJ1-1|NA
CASSSAGSVMNTEAFF
TGTGCCAGCAGTTCGGCAGGGAGTGTTATGAACACTGAAGCTTTCTTT
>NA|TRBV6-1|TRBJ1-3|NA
CASSEASYSGNTIYF
TGTGCCAGCAGTGAAGCCAGCTATTCTGGAAACACCATATATTTT
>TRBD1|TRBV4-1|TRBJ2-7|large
CASSLGPGQGNYEQYF
TGCGCCAGCAGCCTGGGGCCGGGACAGGGGAACTACGAGCAGTACTTC
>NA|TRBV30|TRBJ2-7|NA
CAWSVPRSPRNYEQYF
TGTGCCTGGAGTGTACCCAGGTCCCCGCGCAATTACGAGCAGTACTTC
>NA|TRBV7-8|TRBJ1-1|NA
CASSPETDKAFF
TGTGCCAGCAGCCCAGAGACGGATAAAGCTTTCTTT
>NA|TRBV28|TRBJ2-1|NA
CASTTSARGARNEQFF
TGTGCCAGCACCACATCTGCACGGGGTGCGCGCAATGAGCAGTTCTTC
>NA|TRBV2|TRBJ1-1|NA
CASSEGLGQKAFF
TGTGCCAGCAGTGAGGGATTAGGACAAAAAGCTTTCTTT
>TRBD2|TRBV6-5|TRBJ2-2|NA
CASRLAGGNTGELFF
TGTGCCAGCAGGCTAGCGGGAGGGAACACCGGGGAGCTGTTTTTT
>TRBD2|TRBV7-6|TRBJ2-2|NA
CASSIAPGTRDRGSTGELFF
TGTGCCAGCAGCATCGCACCGGGGACTAGAGATCGTGGCTCCACCGGGGAGCTGTTTTTT
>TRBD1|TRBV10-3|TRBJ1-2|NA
CAFGTGEFDGYTF
TGTGCCTTCGGGACAGGGGAATTCGATGGCTACACCTTC
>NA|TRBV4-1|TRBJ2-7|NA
CASSQGAPYEQYF
TGCGCCAGCAGCCAGGGGGCCCCCTACGAGCAGTACTTC
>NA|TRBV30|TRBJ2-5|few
CASRGGAGETQYF
TGTGCCTCCAGGGGGGGAGCGGGAGAGACCCAGTACTTC
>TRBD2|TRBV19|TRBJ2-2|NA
CAVQWGGTGELFF
TGTGCCGTCCAATGGGGGGGCACCGGGGAGCTGTTTTTT
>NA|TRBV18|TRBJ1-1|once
CASSPRDLGRRTEAFF
TGTGCCAGCTCACCACGGGATCTTGGGCGAAGGACTGAAGCTTTCTTT
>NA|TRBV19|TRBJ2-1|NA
CASSITLPSQIYNEQFF
TGTGCCAGTAGTATAACCTTGCCTAGCCAGATATACAATGAGCAGTTCTTC
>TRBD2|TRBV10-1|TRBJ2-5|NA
CASSESSGGAVETQYF
TGCGCCAGCAGTGAGTCAAGCGGGGGGGCGGTTGAGACCCAGTACTTC
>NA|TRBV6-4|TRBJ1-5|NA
CATSQPDSILYSNQPQHF
TGTGCCACATCACAGCCGGATTCTATTTTATATAGCAATCAGCCCCAGCATTTT
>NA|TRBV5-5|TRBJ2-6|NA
CASSLVGPGANVLTF
TGTGCCAGCAGCTTGGTCGGCCCTGGGGCCAACGTCCTGACTTTC
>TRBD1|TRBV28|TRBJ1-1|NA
CASSTPDRGGFEAFF
TGTGCCAGCAGTACACCGGACAGGGGAGGATTTGAAGCTTTCTTT
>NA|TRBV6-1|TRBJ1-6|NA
CATAGVFESPLHF
TGTGCCACCGCAGGGGTTTTTGAATCACCCCTCCACTTT
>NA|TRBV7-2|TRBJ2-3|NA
CASSPDYLSTDTQYF
TGTGCCAGCAGCCCGGACTACCTAAGCACAGATACGCAGTATTTT
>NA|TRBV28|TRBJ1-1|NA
CASSSGWGNTEAFF
TGTGCCAGCAGTTCCGGGTGGGGGAACACTGAAGCTTTCTTT
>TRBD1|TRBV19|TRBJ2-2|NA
CASSQPGQGSGELFF
TGTGCCAGTAGTCAACCGGGACAGGGGTCCGGGGAGCTGTTTTTT
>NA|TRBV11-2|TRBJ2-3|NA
CASSFSTGGLTDTQYF
TGTGCCAGCAGCTTCTCCACGGGCGGGCTCACAGATACGCAGTATTTT
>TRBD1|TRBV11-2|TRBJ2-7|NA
CASSSGTGDYEQYF
TGTGCCAGCAGCTCCGGGACAGGGGATTACGAGCAGTACTTC
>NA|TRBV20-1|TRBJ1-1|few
CSSLMNTEAFF
TGCAGTAGCCTTATGAACACTGAAGCTTTCTTT
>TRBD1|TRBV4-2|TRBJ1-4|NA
CASSQDQGAGAEKLFF
TGTGCCAGCAGCCAAGACCAGGGGGCTGGTGCTGAAAAACTGTTTTTT
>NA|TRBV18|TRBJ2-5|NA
CASSPNQETQYF
TGTGCCAGCTCACCGAATCAAGAGACCCAGTACTTC
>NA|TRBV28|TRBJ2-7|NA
CASSSPPQGEQYF
TGTGCCAGCAGTTCCCCCCCTCAGGGCGAGCAGTACTTC